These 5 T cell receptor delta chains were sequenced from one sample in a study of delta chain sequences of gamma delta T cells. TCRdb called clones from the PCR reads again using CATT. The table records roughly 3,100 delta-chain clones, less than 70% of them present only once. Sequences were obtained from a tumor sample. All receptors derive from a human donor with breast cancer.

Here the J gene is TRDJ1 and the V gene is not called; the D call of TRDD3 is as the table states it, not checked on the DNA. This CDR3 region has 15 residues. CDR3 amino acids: CACGNLGMGTDKLIF. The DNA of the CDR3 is TGCGCCTGTGGTAATCTGGGGATGGGCACCGATAAACTCATCTTT.

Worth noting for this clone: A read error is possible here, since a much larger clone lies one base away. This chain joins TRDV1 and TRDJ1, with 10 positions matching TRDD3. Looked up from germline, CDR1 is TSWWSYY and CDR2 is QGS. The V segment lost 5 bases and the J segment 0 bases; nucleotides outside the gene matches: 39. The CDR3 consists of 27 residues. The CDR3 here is CALGREGPPSFLPRVLGDLPYTDKLIF. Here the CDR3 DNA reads TGTGCTCTTGGGAGAGAAGGTCCGCCGTCTTTCCTACCGAGAGTACTGGGGGATCTACCGTACACCGATAAACTCATCTTT.

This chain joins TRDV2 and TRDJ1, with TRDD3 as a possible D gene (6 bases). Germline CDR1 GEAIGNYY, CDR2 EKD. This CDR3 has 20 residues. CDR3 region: CSFDTSSRGGDRPYTDKLIF. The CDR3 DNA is TGTTCTTTTGACACCTCGTCCCGGGGGGGGGACCGACCTTACACCGATAAACTCATCTTT.

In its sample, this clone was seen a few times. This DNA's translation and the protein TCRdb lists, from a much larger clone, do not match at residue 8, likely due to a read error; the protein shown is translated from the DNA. CDR3: CAFLEGWEMRTDKLIF. DNA for the CDR3: TGTGCCTTTTTGGAGGGCTGGGAGATGAGGACCGATAAACTCATCTTT. J is TRDJ1 and V is TRDV3; TRDD3 might be the D (5 bases). Germline CDR1 TVYSNPD, CDR2 GDNSRS (reference sequence). This CDR3 spans 16 amino acids. The V end was cut by 2 bases, the J end by 2 bases, with 21 bases between.

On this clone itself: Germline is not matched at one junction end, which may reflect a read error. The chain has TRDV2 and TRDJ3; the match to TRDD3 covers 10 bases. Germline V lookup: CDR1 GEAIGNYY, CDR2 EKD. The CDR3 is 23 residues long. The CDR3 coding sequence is TGTGCCTGTGACAAAGCTCCTACTGGGGGATCCACCCGTTTCTCCTGGGACACCCAAAAGATGATTTTC. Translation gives CACDKAPTGGSTRFSWDTQKMIF.